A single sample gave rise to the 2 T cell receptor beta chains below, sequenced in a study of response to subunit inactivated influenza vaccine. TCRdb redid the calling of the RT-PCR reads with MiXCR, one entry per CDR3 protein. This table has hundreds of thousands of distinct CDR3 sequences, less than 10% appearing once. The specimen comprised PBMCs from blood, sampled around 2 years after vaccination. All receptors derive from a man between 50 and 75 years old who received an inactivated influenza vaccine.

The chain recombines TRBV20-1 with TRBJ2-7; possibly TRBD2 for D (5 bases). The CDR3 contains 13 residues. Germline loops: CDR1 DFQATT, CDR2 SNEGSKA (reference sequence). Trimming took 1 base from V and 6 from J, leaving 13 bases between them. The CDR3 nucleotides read TGCAGTGCTAGAGTGGGTGAAGGAGGCGAGCAGTACTTC. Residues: CSARVGEGGEQYF.

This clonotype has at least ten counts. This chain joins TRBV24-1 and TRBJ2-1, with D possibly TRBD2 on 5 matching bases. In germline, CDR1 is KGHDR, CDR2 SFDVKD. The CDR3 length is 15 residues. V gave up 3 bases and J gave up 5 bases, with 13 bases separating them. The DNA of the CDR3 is TGTGCCACCAGTGATCCTCGGGGAGCCCACAATGAGCAGTTCTTC. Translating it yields CATSDPRGAHNEQFF.